Many counts were recorded for the clone carrying this T cell receptor (beta chain). Its antigen is not identified. TCRdb recomputed calls from the 5' RACE reads with MiXCR, one row per CDR3 protein. The repertoire holds around 30,000 distinct CDR3 sequences, roughly 24% seen once, with 3.5% to 4% in the top ten. Looked up from germline, CDR1 is SGHRS and CDR2 is YFSETQ. The CDR3 length is 15 residues. J lost 6 bases, V lost 2 bases, and 5 bases had no gene match. General observations from the study: Tumor Tregs overlapped most with tumor, then blood, naive CD4+ cells.

The specimen was naive CD4+ T cells sorted from a lymph node. Subset described: naive CD4+ T cells, CD4+CD45RA+CD25-. This chain uses TRBV5-1 with TRBJ2-1; TRBD2 matches 10 bases. The sequence was obtained from a female donor with breast cancer. CDR3 residues: CASSFLAGASNEQFF. CDR3 in DNA: TGCGCCAGCAGCTTCCTAGCGGGAGCCTCCAATGAGCAGTTCTTC.